The 3 T cell receptor beta chains reported below all come from one sample, sequenced in a study of cytomegalovirus exposure and HLA in healthy donors. Use of 60 Vbeta and 13 Jbeta primers characterized the PCR. The protocol was immunoSEQ multiplex PCR, while the TCRdb copy is restricted to in-frame clones and leaves out a portion. The sample holds 150,000 to 200,000 clones; about 79% are singletons and the top ten take nearly 6.5%. The sequenced sample consisted of PBMCs. The origin of the receptors is a middle-aged man in good health and CMV-seropositive.

The J gene is TRBJ1-1, the V gene TRBV6-6; TRBD1 might be the D (6 bases). Germline V lookup: CDR1 MNHNY, CDR2 SVGAGI (reference sequence). The CDR3 totals 15 residues. V was cut by 0 bases and J by 4 bases, with 12 bases left in between. CDR3 in DNA: TGTGCCAGCAGTTACTCCCCAGGGGTGATCACTGAAGCTTTCTTT. Its protein is CASSYSPGVITEAFF.

V is TRBV7-3 and J is TRBJ2-5; D gene uncertain. Trimming removed 3 bases at V and 2 bases at J, with 7 bases between. This CDR3 spans 13 amino acids. Germline loops: CDR1 SGHTA, CDR2 FQGTGA. Written as DNA, the CDR3 is TGTGCCAGCAGCTTGGGCAGTCAAGAGACCCAGTACTTC. Translating it yields CASSLGSQETQYF. Filled out from reference TRBV7-3 and TRBJ2-5, the complete variable domain reads GAGVSQTPSNKVTEKGKYVELRCDPISGHTALYWYRQSLGQGPEFLIYFQGTGAADDSGLPNDRFFAVRPEGSVSTLKIQRTERGDSAVYLCASSLGSQETQYFGPGTRLLVL.

The V and J genes are TRBV28 and TRBJ1-5, with TRBD1 matching over 10 bases. Germline V gives CDR1 MDHEN, CDR2 SYDVKM. V was pared by 6 bases and J by 3 bases, with 5 bases of the junction left unmatched. The CDR3 has 15 amino acids. The CDR3 sequence: CASRPTGGFNQPQHF. The CDR3 nucleotides read TGTGCCAGCAGACCGACAGGGGGCTTCAATCAGCCCCAGCATTTT.